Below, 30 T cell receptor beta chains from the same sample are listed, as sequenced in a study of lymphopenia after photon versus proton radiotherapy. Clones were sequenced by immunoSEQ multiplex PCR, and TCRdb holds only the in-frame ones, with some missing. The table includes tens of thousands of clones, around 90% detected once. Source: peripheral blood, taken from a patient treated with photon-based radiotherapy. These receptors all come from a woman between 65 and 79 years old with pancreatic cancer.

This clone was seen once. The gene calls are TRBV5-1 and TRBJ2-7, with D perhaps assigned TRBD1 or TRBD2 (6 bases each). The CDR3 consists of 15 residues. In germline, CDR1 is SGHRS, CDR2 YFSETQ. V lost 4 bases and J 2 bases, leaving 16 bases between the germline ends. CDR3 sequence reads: CASSPVGGSAYEQYF. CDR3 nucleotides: TGCGCCAGCAGCCCTGTGGGGGGCTCAGCCTACGAGCAGTACTTC.

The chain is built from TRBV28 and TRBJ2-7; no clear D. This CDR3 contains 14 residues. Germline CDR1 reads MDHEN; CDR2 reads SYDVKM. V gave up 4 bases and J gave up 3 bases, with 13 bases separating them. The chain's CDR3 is CASSSPPRGYEQYF. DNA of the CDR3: TGTGCCAGCAGTTCCCCTCCGCGCGGCTACGAGCAGTACTTC.

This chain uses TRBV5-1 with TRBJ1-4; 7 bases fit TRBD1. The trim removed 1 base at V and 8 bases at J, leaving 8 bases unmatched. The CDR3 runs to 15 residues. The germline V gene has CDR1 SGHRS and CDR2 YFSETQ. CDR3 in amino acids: CASSLSNRGREKLFF. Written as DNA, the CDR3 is TGCGCCAGCAGCTTGTCTAACAGGGGCCGCGAAAAACTGTTTTTT.

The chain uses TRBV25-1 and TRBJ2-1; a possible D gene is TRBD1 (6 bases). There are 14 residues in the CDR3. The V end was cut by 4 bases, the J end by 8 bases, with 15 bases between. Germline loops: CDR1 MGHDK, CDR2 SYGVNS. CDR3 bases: TGTGCCAGCAGTGGGCAACAGGGCCGGGATGAGCAGTTCTTC. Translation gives CASSGQQGRDEQFF.

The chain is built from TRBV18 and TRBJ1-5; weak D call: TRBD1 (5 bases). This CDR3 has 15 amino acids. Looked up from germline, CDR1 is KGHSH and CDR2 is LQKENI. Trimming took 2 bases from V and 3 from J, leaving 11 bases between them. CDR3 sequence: CASSPSGTFNQPQHF. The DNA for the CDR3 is TGTGCCAGCTCACCATCCGGGACTTTCAATCAGCCCCAGCATTTT.

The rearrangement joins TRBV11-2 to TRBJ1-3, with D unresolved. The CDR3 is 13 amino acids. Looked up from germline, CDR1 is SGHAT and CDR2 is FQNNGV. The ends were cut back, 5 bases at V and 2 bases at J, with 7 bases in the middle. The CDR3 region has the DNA TGTGCCAGCAGCCCCATGGCTGGAAACACCATATATTTT. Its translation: CASSPMAGNTIYF.

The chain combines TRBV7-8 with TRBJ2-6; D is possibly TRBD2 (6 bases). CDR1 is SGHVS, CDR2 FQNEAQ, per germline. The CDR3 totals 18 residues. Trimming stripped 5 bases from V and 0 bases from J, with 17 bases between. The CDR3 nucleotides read TGTGCCAGCAGCCCCCGGGCGGGGTTGAGCTCTGGGGCCAACGTCCTGACTTTC. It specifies CASSPRAGLSSGANVLTF.

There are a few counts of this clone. The CDR3 region has the DNA TGTGCCAGCAGCCCGGGACAGGGCGATCGGGTAGCCAAAAACATTCAGTACTTC. It codes for CASSPGQGDRVAKNIQYF. This chain joins TRBV7-2 and TRBJ2-4; 9 bases are a match to TRBD1. Per germline, CDR1 SGHTA and CDR2 FQGNSA. The CDR3 is made up of 18 amino acids. V was pared by 5 bases and J by 0 bases, with 11 bases of the junction left unmatched.

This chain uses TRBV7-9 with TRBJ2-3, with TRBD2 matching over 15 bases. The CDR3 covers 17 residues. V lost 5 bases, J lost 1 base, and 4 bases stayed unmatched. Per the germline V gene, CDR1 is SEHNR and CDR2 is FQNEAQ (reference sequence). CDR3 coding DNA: TGTGCCAGCAGCCGGACTAGCGGGAGGGCCGGCACAGATACGCAGTATTTT. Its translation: CASSRTSGRAGTDTQYF.

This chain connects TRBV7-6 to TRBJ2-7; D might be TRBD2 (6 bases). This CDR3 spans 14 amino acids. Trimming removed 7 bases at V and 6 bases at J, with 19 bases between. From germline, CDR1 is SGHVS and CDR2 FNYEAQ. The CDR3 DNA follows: TGTGCCAGCACCTTTGGTCGGGGGTCGGGCGAGCAGTACTTC. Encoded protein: CASTFGRGSGEQYF. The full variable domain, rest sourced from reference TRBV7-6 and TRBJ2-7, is GAGVSQSPRYKVTKRGQDVALRCDPISGHVSLYWYRQALGQGPEFLTYFNYEAQQDKSGLPNDRFSAERPEGSISTLTIQRTEQRDSAMYRCASTFGRGSGEQYFGPGTRLTVT.

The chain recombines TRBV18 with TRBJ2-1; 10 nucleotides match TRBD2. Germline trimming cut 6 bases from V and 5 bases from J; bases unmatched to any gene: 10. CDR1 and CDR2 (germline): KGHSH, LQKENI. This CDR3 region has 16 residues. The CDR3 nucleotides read TGTGCCAGCTCCCCCAATGTAGCGGGAGGCAACAATGAGCAGTTCTTC. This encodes CASSPNVAGGNNEQFF.

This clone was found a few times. Written as DNA, the CDR3 is TGTGCCATCAGGGATTCCGGGACAGGGGACAAAATCACAGATACGCAGTATTTT. Translating gives CAIRDSGTGDKITDTQYF. The V gene is TRBV10-3, the J gene TRBJ2-3; TRBD1 matches 10 bases. CDR1 is ENHRY and CDR2 is SYGVKD in the germline V gene. V trimming: 6 bases; J trimming: 2 bases; junction bases outside the gene matches: 14. The CDR3 is 18 amino acids.

The chain's CDR3 is CASSQARGGAGRGRIQYF. The CDR3 region has the DNA TGCGCCAGCAGCCAAGCTCGGGGGGGAGCGGGTCGGGGCCGGATTCAGTACTTC. V gene TRBV4-3 combines with J gene TRBJ2-4; 8 positions agree with TRBD2. The germline V gene has CDR1 LGHNA and CDR2 YSLEER. The length of the CDR3 is 18 residues. V trimming: 1 base; J trimming: 10 bases; junction bases outside the gene matches: 18.

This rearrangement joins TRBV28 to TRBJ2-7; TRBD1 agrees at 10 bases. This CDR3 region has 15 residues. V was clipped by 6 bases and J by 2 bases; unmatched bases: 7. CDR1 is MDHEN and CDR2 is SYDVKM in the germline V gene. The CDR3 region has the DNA TGTGCCAGCAGCCTCTGGGGACAGGGGACCTACGAGCAGTACTTC. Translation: CASSLWGQGTYEQYF.

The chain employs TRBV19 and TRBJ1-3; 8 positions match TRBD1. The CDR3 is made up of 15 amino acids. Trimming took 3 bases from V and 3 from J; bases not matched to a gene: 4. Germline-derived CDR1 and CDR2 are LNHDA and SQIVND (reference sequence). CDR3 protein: CASSIRTGFGNTIYF. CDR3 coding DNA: TGTGCCAGTAGTATCCGGACAGGGTTTGGAAACACCATATATTTT.

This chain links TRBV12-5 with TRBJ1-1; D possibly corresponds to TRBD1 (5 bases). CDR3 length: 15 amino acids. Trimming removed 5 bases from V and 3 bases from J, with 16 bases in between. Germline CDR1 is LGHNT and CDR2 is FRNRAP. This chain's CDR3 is CASGPRGGADTEAFF. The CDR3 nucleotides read TGTGCTAGTGGTCCCCGGGGCGGGGCTGACACTGAAGCTTTCTTT.

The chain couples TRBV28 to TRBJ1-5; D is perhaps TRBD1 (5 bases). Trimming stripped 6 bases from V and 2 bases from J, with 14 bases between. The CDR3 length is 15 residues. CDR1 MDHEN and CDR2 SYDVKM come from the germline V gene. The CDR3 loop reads CASRSMAQGNQPQHF. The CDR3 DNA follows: TGTGCCAGCAGATCGATGGCACAGGGCAATCAGCCCCAGCATTTT.

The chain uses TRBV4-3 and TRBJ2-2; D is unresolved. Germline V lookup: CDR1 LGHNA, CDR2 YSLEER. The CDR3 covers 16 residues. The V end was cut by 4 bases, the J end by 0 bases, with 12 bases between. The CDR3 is CASSPGALSNTGELFF. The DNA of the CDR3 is TGCGCCAGCAGCCCCGGCGCCCTTTCGAACACCGGGGAGCTGTTTTTT.

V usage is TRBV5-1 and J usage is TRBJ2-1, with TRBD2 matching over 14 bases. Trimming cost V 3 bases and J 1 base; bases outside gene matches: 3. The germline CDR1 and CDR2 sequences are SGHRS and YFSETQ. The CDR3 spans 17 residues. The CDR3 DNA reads TGCGCCAGCAGCTCCGGACTAGCGGGAGGTTCCTACAATGAGCAGTTCTTC. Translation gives CASSSGLAGGSYNEQFF.

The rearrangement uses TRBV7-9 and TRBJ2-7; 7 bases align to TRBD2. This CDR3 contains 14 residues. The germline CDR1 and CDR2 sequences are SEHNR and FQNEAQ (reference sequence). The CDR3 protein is CAGVREGRAYEQYF. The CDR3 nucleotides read TGTGCAGGAGTCAGGGAGGGAAGAGCCTACGAGCAGTACTTC.

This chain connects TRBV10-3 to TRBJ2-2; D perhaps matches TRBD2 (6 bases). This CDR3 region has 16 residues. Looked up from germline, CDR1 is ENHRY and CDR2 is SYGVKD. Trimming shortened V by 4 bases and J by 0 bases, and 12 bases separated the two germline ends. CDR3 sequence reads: CAISVGGPANTGELFF. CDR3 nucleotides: TGTGCCATCAGTGTCGGAGGGCCAGCGAACACCGGGGAGCTGTTTTTT.

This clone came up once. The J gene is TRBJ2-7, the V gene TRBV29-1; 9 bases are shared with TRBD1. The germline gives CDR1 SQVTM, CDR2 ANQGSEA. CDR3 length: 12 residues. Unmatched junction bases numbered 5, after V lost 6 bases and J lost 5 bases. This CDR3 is CSVGQGTNEQYF. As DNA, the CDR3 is TGCAGCGTCGGACAGGGGACCAACGAGCAGTACTTC.

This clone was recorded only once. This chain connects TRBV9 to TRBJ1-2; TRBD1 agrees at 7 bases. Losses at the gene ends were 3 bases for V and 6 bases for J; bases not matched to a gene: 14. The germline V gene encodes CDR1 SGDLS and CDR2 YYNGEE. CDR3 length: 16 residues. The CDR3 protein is CASSASYGQDQHGYTF. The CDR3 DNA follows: TGTGCCAGCAGCGCGAGTTATGGACAGGACCAACATGGCTACACCTTC.

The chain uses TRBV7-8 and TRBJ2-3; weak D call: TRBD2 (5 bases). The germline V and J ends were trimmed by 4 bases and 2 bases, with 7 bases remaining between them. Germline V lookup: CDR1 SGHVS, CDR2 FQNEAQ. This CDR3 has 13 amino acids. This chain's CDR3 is CASSSRDTDTQYF. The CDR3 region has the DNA TGTGCCAGCAGCTCTCGGGACACAGATACGCAGTATTTT. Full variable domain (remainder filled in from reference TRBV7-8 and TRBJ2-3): GAGVSQSPRYKVAKRGQDVALRCDPISGHVSLFWYQQALGQGPEFLTYFQNEAQLDKSGLPSDRFFAERPEGSVSTLKIQRTQQEDSAVYLCASSSRDTDTQYFGPGTRLTVL.

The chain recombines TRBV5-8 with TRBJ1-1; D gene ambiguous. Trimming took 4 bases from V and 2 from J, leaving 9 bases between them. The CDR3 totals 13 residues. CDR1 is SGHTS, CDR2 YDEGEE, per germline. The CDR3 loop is CASSLHSNTEAFF. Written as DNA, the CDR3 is TGTGCCAGCAGCCTGCATTCCAACACTGAAGCTTTCTTT. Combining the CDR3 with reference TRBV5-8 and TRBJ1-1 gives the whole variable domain EAGVTQSPTHLIKTRGQQATLRCSPISGHTSVYWYQQALGLGLQFLLWYDEGEERNRGNFPPRFSGRQFPNYSSELNVNALELEDSALYLCASSLHSNTEAFFGQGTRLTVV.

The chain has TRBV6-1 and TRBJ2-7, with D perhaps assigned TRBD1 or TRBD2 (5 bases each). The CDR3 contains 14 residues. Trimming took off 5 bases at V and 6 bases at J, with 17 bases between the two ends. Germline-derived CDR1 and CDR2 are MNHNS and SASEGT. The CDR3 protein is CASSLEGTAGEQYF. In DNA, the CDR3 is TGTGCCAGCAGTCTCGAAGGGACGGCGGGCGAGCAGTACTTC.

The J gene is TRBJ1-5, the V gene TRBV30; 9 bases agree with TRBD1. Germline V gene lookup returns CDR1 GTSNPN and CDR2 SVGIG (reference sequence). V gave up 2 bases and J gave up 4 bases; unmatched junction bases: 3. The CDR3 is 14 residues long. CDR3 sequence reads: CAWSPGTGNQPQHF. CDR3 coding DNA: TGTGCCTGGAGTCCCGGGACAGGGAATCAGCCCCAGCATTTT.

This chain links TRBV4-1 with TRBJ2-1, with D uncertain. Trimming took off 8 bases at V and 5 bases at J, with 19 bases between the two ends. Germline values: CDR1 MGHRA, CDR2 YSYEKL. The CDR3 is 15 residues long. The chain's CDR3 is CASQTIGNPNNEQFF. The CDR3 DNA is TGCGCCAGCCAGACAATAGGCAACCCCAACAATGAGCAGTTCTTC.

The CDR3 region has the DNA TGCGCCAGCAGCTCGGGACTAGCGGGAAGCTACGAGCAGTACTTC. Protein: CASSSGLAGSYEQYF. The chain couples TRBV5-1 to TRBJ2-7; 13 bases fit TRBD2. The CDR3 covers 15 residues. After removal of 3 bases from V and 3 bases from J, the junction contained 3 bases not matched to a gene. CDR1 is SGHRS and CDR2 is YFSETQ in the germline V gene.

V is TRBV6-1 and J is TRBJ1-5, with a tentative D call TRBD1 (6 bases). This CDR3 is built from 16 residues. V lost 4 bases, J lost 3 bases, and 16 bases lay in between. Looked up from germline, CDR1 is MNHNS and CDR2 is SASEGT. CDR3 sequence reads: CASSVTWTALNQPQHF. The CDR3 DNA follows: TGTGCCAGCAGTGTGACCTGGACAGCCCTCAATCAGCCCCAGCATTTT.